This TCR beta chain was found in a study of CD4 T cells in relation to SARS-CoV-2 and coronaviruses (dated by TCRdb to 2020 to 2023). Describing the broader study: In the ViraFEST assay, PBMCs were cultured with antigen for nine to ten days, after which TCR beta CDR3s were sequenced to identify clonal expansions specific to the antigen. An HIV-1 Nef peptide pool or a culture without peptide was used as the negative reference condition. HLA restriction was mapped for shared crossreactive spike epitopes using patient-derived lymphoblastoid cell lines. At the level of individual TCR clonotypes, the study measured memory CD4+ T cell crossreactivity between SARS-CoV-2 spike protein and common cold coronavirus spike proteins. The Adaptive Biotechnologies TCR-sequencing kit was used for samples from three pre-COVID donors and for the naive versus memory experiments, whereas the other data were Illumina-based. Expansion assays from other donors in the study were sequenced with a different, Illumina-based TCR-beta assay.

CD4+ T cells from unexposed donors were collected before the COVID-19 pandemic (2011-2018). The EasySep CD4+ T cell isolation kit was used to isolate CD4+ T cells once the cultures had run for under twelve days. As far as cell numbers permitted, CD4+ T cells from unexposed donors were tested for reactivity against SARS-CoV-2 S and N as well as four spike pools from common cold coronaviruses. About 1.9 million PBMCs per well were cultured in IMDM with approximately 5% human AB serum and around 10 IU/ml IL-2. Half of the culture medium was replaced with fresh IL-2-containing medium on days 3 and 7. In general, triplicate replicate wells were used for every peptide culture condition. The leukapheresis product for the unexposed donors was obtained through commercial purchase. Ficoll-Paque PLUS gradient centrifugation was used to isolate PBMCs from leukapheresis product or whole blood. PBMCs were either cryopreserved at -140°C or used fresh in the expansion assay. The QIAamp Micro DNA Kit was used to extract genomic DNA from the CD4+ T cells.

Between the V and J ends, shortened by 0 bases and 3 bases respectively, the junction contains 12 bases. Measured from the cysteine to the phenylalanine, the CDR3 is 15 residues long. Only the CDR3 DNA stays, 45 bases, in frame from base 1. The CDR1 and CDR2 encoded by the germline V gene (reference sequence) are LGHDT and YNNKEL. To prepare the library, the immunoSEQ multiplex PCR assay was applied. Concerning the study's data processing: During preprocessing, nonproductive sequences were removed, along with CDR3s that did not begin with C, did not end with F or W, or were shorter than 7 amino acids. The MANAFEST web app was used to call antigen-specific clonotypes on the basis of expansion compared with the reference and with other culture wells. To be counted as positive, a clone had to show significant expansion compared with the reference culture, at an FDR below 0.05, in 2 of 3 replicate wells. For a clone to be considered positive, significant expansion relative to all other tandem wells and an odds ratio above 5 were also required. CDR3 homology was quantified as pairwise Levenshtein distance, calculated with the stringdist R package after three terminal residues were trimmed from each end. TCRdb limited this immuneACCESS table to in-frame rearrangements with V and J called. A share of clones is missing; checked studies link under half to unresolved V genes, and the rest is unexplained. V, J and clone size are taken as reported in that table, and D and trimming were inferred from the DNA itself. The sample table lists around 15,000 clones, 70% to 80% of them with a count of one. The ten biggest clones cover roughly a tenth of the sample.

Of note for this clone: Its antigen is unknown. No clone much larger than this one lies a single base away; base qualities are absent.

The investigation overall reported the following: Compared with monoreactive clones, crossreactive clones had significantly weaker SARS-CoV-2-driven expansion, a result consistent with antigenic imprinting. Crossreactivity analysis centred on spike protein, so crossreactivity against other viral proteins was not assessed. Because no donor provided both pre-pandemic and post-infection samples, tracing the source of pre-existing responses was limited. About 65% of donors had memory CD4+ clonotypes that crossrecognized SARS-CoV-2 and at least one common cold coronavirus spike. Small numbers of patients and of tested TCRs were a limitation of the study.

The rearrangement combines TRBV3-1 (or the pseudogene TRBV3-2) with TRBJ2-7; the D gene assignment is ambiguous. The source is a human donor in good health. The source material was CD4+ T cells from PBMCs, cultured in vitro. CDR3 reads: CASSQEVSILYEQYF. The sequenced DNA is TGTGCCAGCAGCCAAGAGGTGAGCATACTCTACGAGCAGTACTTC.